Listed below are T cell receptor beta chains from one sample, sequenced in a study of beta chain features in type 1 diabetes. Libraries were prepared by immunoSEQ multiplex PCR; TCRdb keeps only in-frame clonotypes and omits some of them. The data contain around 310,000 clones, 13% of them singletons. The sample taken for sequencing was naive CD4+ T cells from blood. These receptors were taken from a woman younger than 30 with type 1 diabetes. The CDR3 runs from the conserved cysteine through the conserved F or W. A D gene is named only where the DNA matches it firmly. Size tells how often a clone was seen (once, few, many) or the class of an expanded clone, and some rows leave it out.

CAWKGGPEDTQYF | TGTGCCTGGAAGGGAGGGCCAGAAGATACGCAGTATTTT | TRBJ2-3 | TRBD2 | . | TRBV30
CASSSLAVTDTQYF | TGCGCCAGCAGCTCACTAGCGGTCACAGATACGCAGTATTTT | TRBJ2-3 | TRBD2 | . | TRBV5-1
CASSPSRDTLGSQPQHF | TGTGCCAGCTCACCAAGCCGGGACACCCTCGGAAGCCAGCCCCAGCATTTT | TRBJ1-5 | . | . | TRBV18
CAISEPPGLAATDEQFF | TGTGCCATCAGTGAGCCCCCAGGACTAGCGGCTACGGATGAGCAGTTCTTC | TRBJ2-1 | TRBD2 | . | TRBV10-3
CASSVGPQDTQYF | TGTGCCAGCAGCGTAGGTCCCCAAGATACGCAGTATTTT | TRBJ2-3 | . | . | TRBV9
CATRDLAGSYEQFF | TGTGCCACCAGGGACCTAGCGGGTTCCTATGAGCAGTTCTTC | TRBJ2-1 | TRBD2 | few | TRBV15
CASSLGQKVGPQHF | TGTGCCAGCAGTTTAGGACAGAAAGTGGGTCCCCAGCATTTT | TRBJ1-5 | . | . | TRBV28
CASSAWDRTYEQYF | TGCGCCAGCAGCGCCTGGGACAGAACCTACGAGCAGTACTTC | TRBJ2-7 | TRBD1 | . | TRBV5-1
CASSDRDSGYTF | TGTGCCAGCAGCGATCGGGACAGTGGCTACACCTTC | TRBJ1-2 | TRBD1 | few | TRBV9
CASNPDTKETQYF | TGCGCCAGCAACCCCGACACGAAAGAGACCCAGTACTTC | TRBJ2-5 | . | . | TRBV5-1
CASSPGTSGRPTDTQYF | TGCGCCAGCAGCCCCGGGACTAGCGGGAGGCCCACAGATACGCAGTATTTT | TRBJ2-3 | TRBD2 | few | TRBV5-1
CASSLSSGITYEQYF | TGTGCCAGCAGCTTATCCAGCGGGATCACCTACGAGCAGTACTTC | TRBJ2-7 | TRBD2 | . | TRBV7-3
CASRAQVLSNQPQHF | TGTGCCAGCAGGGCACAGGTTCTGAGCAATCAGCCCCAGCATTTT | TRBJ1-5 | . | few | TRBV2
CASTLAGKYNEQFF | TGTGCCAGCACGCTAGCGGGGAAATACAATGAGCAGTTCTTC | TRBJ2-1 | TRBD2 | few | TRBV28
CATSELQGLNTEAFF | TGTGCCACCAGCGAACTACAGGGGTTGAACACTGAAGCTTTCTTT | TRBJ1-1 | TRBD1 | few | TRBV15
CAWSVQGGNQPQHF | TGTGCCTGGAGTGTACAGGGGGGCAATCAGCCCCAGCATTTT | TRBJ1-5 | TRBD1 | few | TRBV30
CASSAPGSWEKLFF | TGTGCCAGCAGTGCACCCGGGAGTTGGGAAAAACTGTTTTTT | TRBJ1-4 | . | few | TRBV25-1
CASSPGPAGQPQHF | TGTGCCAGTAGTCCCGGTCCAGCGGGTCAGCCCCAGCATTTT | TRBJ1-5 | . | . | TRBV19
CASSKGDRCTDTQYF | TGTGCCAGCAGCAAGGGGGACAGATGCACAGATACGCAGTATTTT | TRBJ2-3 | . | . | TRBV21-1
CASSGGLVVEQFF | TGTGCCAGCAGTGGGGGACTAGTGGTTGAGCAGTTCTTC | TRBJ2-1 | TRBD2 | few | TRBV6-5
CASSPDGGDNYGYTF | TGCGCCAGCAGCCCCGACGGCGGAGACAACTATGGCTACACCTTC | TRBJ1-2 | . | . | TRBV5-1
CASSGTVVGETQYF | TGTGCCAGCAGCGGGACAGTCGTCGGGGAGACCCAGTACTTC | TRBJ2-5 | TRBD1 | . | TRBV5-6
CASSLVGQVEETQYF | TGTGCCAGCTCACTGGTTGGGCAGGTCGAAGAGACCCAGTACTTC | TRBJ2-5 | . | few | TRBV18
CASSTGFQPQHF | TGTGCCAGCAGTACAGGGTTCCAGCCCCAGCATTTT | TRBJ1-5 | . | few | TRBV25-1
CASSTLASVDTQYF | TGTGCCAGCAGTACTCTCGCTAGCGTAGATACGCAGTATTTT | TRBJ2-3 | . | few | TRBV2
CASSSGLALGEQYF | TGTGCCAGCAGCTCGGGACTAGCGTTAGGCGAGCAGTACTTC | TRBJ2-7 | TRBD2 | . | TRBV7-2
CASSPRASGGTDTQYF | TGCGCCAGCAGCCCCCGTGCTAGCGGCGGCACAGATACGCAGTATTTT | TRBJ2-3 | TRBD2 | . | TRBV5-1
CASSFLAGMGTDTQYF | TGTGCCAGCAGCTTCCTAGCGGGAATGGGCACAGATACGCAGTATTTT | TRBJ2-3 | TRBD2 | . | TRBV11-2
CSVFRVAEAFF | TGCAGCGTTTTCCGGGTGGCTGAAGCTTTCTTT | TRBJ1-1 | . | few | TRBV29-1
CASSPLQGSTEAFF | TGTGCCAGCAGCCCATTACAGGGGAGCACTGAAGCTTTCTTT | TRBJ1-1 | TRBD1 | . | TRBV7-2
CASRSTLGSAYNEQFF | TGCGCCAGCAGATCGACCCTAGGTTCGGCCTACAATGAGCAGTTCTTC | TRBJ2-1 | . | . | TRBV5-1
CASSQDPSFPPTDTQYF | TGTGCCAGCAGCCAAGACCCTAGCTTCCCCCCCACAGATACGCAGTATTTT | TRBJ2-3 | . | . | TRBV4-2
CASSPPTSGHPDTGELFF | TGTGCCAGCTCACCACCGACTAGCGGCCACCCGGACACCGGGGAGCTGTTTTTT | TRBJ2-2 | TRBD2 | . | TRBV18
CAISESTVKVANEQFF | TGTGCCATCAGTGAGTCGACGGTTAAGGTAGCGAATGAGCAGTTCTTC | TRBJ2-1 | . | few | TRBV10-3
CAWSVWSGGVYRKLFF | TGTGCCTGGAGTGTTTGGAGCGGAGGGGTGTATCGAAAACTGTTTTTT | TRBJ1-4 | . | few | TRBV30
CASSPPKGLSATQYF | TGTGCCAGCTCACCTCCGAAGGGACTGTCCGCGACCCAGTACTTC | TRBJ2-5 | . | few | TRBV18
CSVPKQGQAYGYTF | TGCAGCGTTCCTAAACAGGGCCAGGCCTATGGCTACACCTTC | TRBJ1-2 | . | . | TRBV29-1